The entry that follows covers one T cell receptor beta chain sequence. The antigen is undetermined. The CDR3 sequence is 14 residues long. The V gene end was trimmed by 5 bases and the J gene end by 2 bases; junction bases not matched to a gene: 6. Germline assignment: CDR1 MNHEY and CDR2 SMNVEV (reference sequence). The entry originates in a study of CD8 T cells in Susac syndrome. cDNA came from roughly 0.47 to 1 ug RNA primed by random hexamers. TCRdb analysed the immunoSEQ multiplex PCR reads with MiXCR anew, one entry per CDR3 protein. The sample lists about 300,000 distinct CDR3 sequences, about 85% seen once, with 0.11% in the top ten. Regarding the study as a whole: The study recognized that the number of individuals in its TCR sequencing and HLA analysis was relatively small.

Sequenced sample: CD8+ T cells from PBMCs. This chain uses TRBV27 with TRBJ2-7; 7 bases are a match to TRBD1. This TCR derives from a human donor with multiple sclerosis. The CDR3 region has the DNA TGTGCCAGCAGTGATGGGACAGCGACCTACGAGCAGTACTTC. Its translation: CASSDGTATYEQYF.